The rows below give T cell receptor beta chains drawn from one sample of a study of T cells after yellow fever vaccination. TCRdb passed the 5' RACE reads through MiXCR, listing each CDR3 protein once. The sample has approximately 130,000 distinct CDR3 sequences, over 12% seen once. Source: CD8+ T cells sorted from PBMCs, taken 5 days after the yellow fever booster vaccination. Receptor source: a man aged 18 to 30 who received the YFV17D yellow fever vaccine. Each CDR3 is given with its conserved first and last residue.

v_call	j_call	cdr3_aa
TRBV4-3	TRBJ2-6	CASSQEGTNLRPLSGANVLTF
TRBV5-1	TRBJ1-5	CASSFGEGDQPQHF
TRBV5-1	TRBJ1-1	CASSAIGNTEAFF
TRBV6-4	TRBJ2-2	CASSGRAGAHTGELFF
TRBV6-5	TRBJ1-2	CASSYSERDGYTF
TRBV27	TRBJ1-1	CASSSRFGEAFF
TRBV7-3	TRBJ2-3	CASSLSIEAGGPDTQYF
TRBV7-9	TRBJ2-2	CASRIPGSTGELFF
TRBV20-1	TRBJ1-4	CSASGSTANEKLFF
TRBV28	TRBJ2-3	CASSRGTGLVLGLTDTQYF
TRBV29-1	TRBJ2-1	CSVEEDSGDNEQFF
TRBV7-8	TRBJ2-7	CASSSYRDRAYEQYF
TRBV4-1	TRBJ1-5	CASSHYVLRGNNQPQHF
TRBV28	TRBJ1-1	CASGGIGMNTEAFF
TRBV12-3/TRBV12-4	TRBJ2-3	CASKGNTQYF
TRBV29-1	TRBJ2-5	CSVEDHGTGQETQYF
TRBV10-2	TRBJ1-1	CASRGTEEAFF
TRBV12-3/TRBV12-4	TRBJ1-4	CASSLVGNEKLFF
TRBV2	TRBJ1-1	CASSENSLEAFF
TRBV7-2	TRBJ1-4	CASSLQGKKLFF
TRBV9	TRBJ2-3	CASSVVGSSTDTQYF
TRBV4-1	TRBJ2-7	CASSQIGSYEQYF
TRBV7-6	TRBJ2-2	CASSLALASNTGELFF
TRBV5-4	TRBJ2-1	CASSLASAGGQFF
TRBV6-5	TRBJ2-7	CASMGTTYEQYF
TRBV4-2	TRBJ2-5	CASTPRGGQLLETQYF
TRBV3-1	TRBJ2-5	CASSTEETQYF
TRBV4-3	TRBJ2-4	CASSQGGGGSVKNIQYF
TRBV7-2	TRBJ2-1	CASSLGAGEQFF
TRBV21-1	TRBJ1-5	CASSKDGRTGNQPQHF
TRBV9	TRBJ2-5	CASSLSGTSETQYF
TRBV29-1	TRBJ2-7	CSAMRQGCEQYF
TRBV14	TRBJ2-1	CASSQERGRGYNEQFF
TRBV5-1	TRBJ2-3	CASSLISTDTQYF
TRBV6-2/TRBV6-3	TRBJ2-7	CASSYSEANPRKQYF
TRBV20-1	TRBJ1-5	CSARTGLNPGARNQPQHF
TRBV18	TRBJ1-1	CATRPGPNTEAFF
TRBV6-4	TRBJ2-7	CASSPRAGVREQYF
TRBV4-3	TRBJ2-1	CASSQAQTGYNEQFF
TRBV4-3	TRBJ2-6	CASSQDIVSGANVLTF
TRBV5-6	TRBJ2-6	CASRYSRSGANVLTF
TRBV4-3	TRBJ2-1	CASTPGEGNYEQFF
TRBV5-4	TRBJ1-1	CASSPTGENKPEAFF
TRBV12-3/TRBV12-4	TRBJ2-3	CASSLMGQQYF
TRBV3-1	TRBJ1-1	CASSQGEENTEAFF
TRBV14	TRBJ1-1	CASSERWQLRTEAFF
TRBV4-1	TRBJ2-1	CASSQAGAVGEQFF
TRBV6-5	TRBJ2-4	CASSYSPGGSIQYF
TRBV2	TRBJ2-1	CASSGLENEQFF
TRBV20-1	TRBJ2-1	CSARDGDVAGNEQFF
TRBV7-9	TRBJ2-2	CASSLENTGELFF
TRBV19	TRBJ1-2	CASSIGQTGYTF
TRBV4-1	TRBJ2-1	CASSLRPDSWDEQFF
TRBV20-1	TRBJ1-1	CSARDWRGLNTEAFF